A single T cell receptor beta chain is shown here with its context. Its antigen is not identified. TCRdb ran MiXCR on the 5' RACE reads and lists one entry per CDR3 protein. The profile shows 350,000 to 600,000 distinct CDR3 sequences, approximately 15% of them singletons. V dropped 1 base and J dropped 0 bases, with 8 bases sitting between them. Germline V gene lookup returns CDR1 SGHDN and CDR2 FVKESK. The CDR3 contains 15 residues. These data originate in a study of identical twins. Study-wide findings and caveats: Alpha sequences out of frame and shared by twins had excess low generation probability. Invariant populations such as MAIT and iNKT cells could partly muddle zero-insertion analyses.

This sample also belongs to another study, concerning yellow fever vaccine responses in identical twins.

V is TRBV14 and J is TRBJ2-3; no clear D. The material sequenced was CD4+ T cells sorted from blood. This TCR was recovered from a woman younger than 30 in good health. CDR3 sequence: CASSQAARSTDTQYF. The DNA for the CDR3 is TGTGCCAGCAGCCAAGCAGCTCGTAGCACAGATACGCAGTATTTT.